These 10 T cell receptor beta chains came from one sample sequenced in a study of shared clonotypes between healthy human individuals. The method was immunoSEQ multiplex PCR; TCRdb's version includes in-frame clones alone and lacks a portion of them. This sample has around 1 million clones; about 80% occur once, and the top ten carry nearly 1.5%. The sample consisted of memory CD4+ T cells sorted from blood. Stated subset: CD45RA-negative fraction. Source of these receptors: a man between 18 and 29 years old in good health.

The V gene is TRBV19, the J gene TRBJ2-6; D is ambiguous. The germline gives CDR1 LNHDA, CDR2 SQIVND (reference sequence). V lost 6 bases and J lost 0, with 6 bases in between. CDR3 size: 14 residues. DNA of the CDR3: TGTGCCAGTAGGCAGAACTCTGGGGCCAACGTCCTGACTTTC. It specifies CASRQNSGANVLTF.

The V call is TRBV5-4, the J call TRBJ2-5; the D gene is possibly TRBD2 (6 bases). CDR1 and CDR2 (germline): SGHNT, YYREEE (reference sequence). The CDR3 has 14 residues. Trimming pared 1 base from V and 5 bases from J, leaving 12 bases between. The CDR3 coding sequence is TGTGCCAGCAGCTTGTCACTAGCCAGGGAGACCCAGTACTTC. This translates into CASSLSLARETQYF.

The J gene is TRBJ2-3, the V gene TRBV5-1, with D uncertain. V was cut by 4 bases and J by 2 bases, with 11 bases left in between. Germline V gene data show CDR1 as SGHRS and CDR2 as YFSETQ. The CDR3 is 14 residues long. This CDR3 is CASSKVGSTDTQYF. DNA for the CDR3: TGCGCCAGCAGCAAGGTCGGATCCACAGATACGCAGTATTTT. The full variable domain, rest sourced from reference TRBV5-1 and TRBJ2-3, is KAGVTQTPRYLIKTRGQQVTLSCSPISGHRSVSWYQQTPGQGLQFLFEYFSETQRNKGNFPGRFSGRQFSNSRSEMNVSTLELGDSALYLCASSKVGSTDTQYFGPGTRLTVL.

The chain is built from TRBV6-6 and TRBJ1-4, with D perhaps matching TRBD1 (5 bases). CDR1 MNHNY and CDR2 SVGAGI come from the germline V gene (reference sequence). The CDR3 spans 15 residues. Between the trimmed V and J ends, which lost 8 bases and 4 bases, there was a span of 17 bases. The CDR3 here is CASLGLGADNEKLFF. As DNA, the CDR3 is TGTGCCAGCTTAGGACTTGGGGCGGATAATGAAAAACTGTTTTTT.

The chain employs TRBV5-6 and TRBJ2-5; 9 bases are a match to TRBD2. V gave up 1 base and J gave up 3 bases; unmatched junction bases: 4. Germline CDR1 and CDR2: SGHDT and YYEEEE. The CDR3 is 15 residues long. Here the CDR3 reads CASSLYLAGKETQYF. In nucleotides, the CDR3 is TGTGCCAGCAGCTTGTACCTAGCGGGAAAAGAGACCCAGTACTTC. Together with reference TRBV5-6 and TRBJ2-5, the CDR3 gives the full variable domain: DAGVTQSPTHLIKTRGQQVTLRCSPKSGHDTVSWYQQALGQGPQFIFQYYEEEERQRGNFPDRFSGHQFPNYSSELNVNALLLGDSALYLCASSLYLAGKETQYFGPGTRLLVL.

Concerning this clone itself: The same CDR3 can be traced to other DNA sequences in this sample. This chain uses TRBV5-1 with TRBJ1-1; no clear D. Trimming took off 2 bases at V and 1 base at J, with 9 bases between the two ends. The germline V gene encodes CDR1 SGHRS and CDR2 YFSETQ. The CDR3 covers 14 residues. CDR3 sequence reads: CASSLGGSNTEAFF. DNA for the CDR3: TGCGCCAGCAGCTTAGGAGGGTCGAACACTGAAGCTTTCTTT. Looking up the rest from reference TRBV5-1 and TRBJ1-1 gives the full variable domain: KAGVTQTPRYLIKTRGQQVTLSCSPISGHRSVSWYQQTPGQGLQFLFEYFSETQRNKGNFPGRFSGRQFSNSRSEMNVSTLELGDSALYLCASSLGGSNTEAFFGQGTRLTVV.

The chain combines TRBV6-6 with TRBJ1-5, with 7 bases matching TRBD1. Germline-derived CDR1 and CDR2 are MNHNY and SVGAGI (reference sequence). After removal of 7 bases from V and 7 bases from J, the junction contained 10 bases not matched to a gene. This CDR3 region has 14 residues. The CDR3 DNA reads as TGTGCCAGCACCGAAACAGGGGATATCCAGCCCCAGCATTTT. Its protein is CASTETGDIQPQHF.

The chain has TRBV9 and TRBJ2-1, with TRBD1 as a possible D gene (5 bases). CDR1 is SGDLS and CDR2 is YYNGEE in the germline V gene. V lost 2 bases, J lost 8 bases, and 20 bases lay in between. The CDR3 extends over 16 amino acids. CDR3 in DNA: TGTGCCAGCAGCGTTGGGGTTTCATTAAGGGGCGATGAGCAGTTCTTC. Translation: CASSVGVSLRGDEQFF.

This chain uses TRBV6-6 with TRBJ1-5; no definite D call. The CDR3 is made up of 13 amino acids. V was trimmed by 5 bases and J by 1 base, leaving 6 bases between them. Germline V lookup: CDR1 MNHNY, CDR2 SVGAGI (reference sequence). The DNA of the CDR3 is TGTGCCAGCAGTCTTGGGAGCAATCAGCCCCAGCATTTT. Protein product: CASSLGSNQPQHF.

This clone was seen once. The V call is TRBV5-1, the J call TRBJ2-5; TRBD2 agrees at 13 bases. With V trimmed by 6 bases and J by 5 bases, 7 bases remained unmatched. The CDR3 is made up of 15 amino acids. Germline V gene lookup returns CDR1 SGHRS and CDR2 YFSETQ. The CDR3 here is CASTTLAGGPETQYF. The DNA of the CDR3 is TGCGCCAGCACAACACTAGCGGGGGGGCCCGAGACCCAGTACTTC.